This TCR beta chain was identified during a study of PD-L1 blockade in urothelial cancer (dated by TCRdb to about 2017). Regarding the research as a whole: Every patient began therapy in 2014 and was given atezolizumab 1,200 mg intravenously every 3 weeks. About 90% of the 29 patients were identified as males with urothelial cancer of bladder origin, and a prior smoking history was reported by 18 of 29 patients. An ECOG performance status of 0 or 1 was recorded for the patients, and 0 to 3 prior chemotherapy regimens had been received by the patients. Blood samples were analyzed 3 weeks after the start of treatment (second dose) and 6 weeks after the start of treatment. Blood samples yielded a median of about 150,000 T cells and 65,000 to 95,000 unique TCRs, with median clonality approximately 0.08. An exploratory multi-omic analysis was conducted of the somatic, immune and clinical correlates of response to PD-L1 blockade with atezolizumab in urothelial cancer. Pretreatment tumor samples, along with matched peripheral blood serially collected before and after atezolizumab treatment, were subjected to TCR sequencing. Durable clinical benefit was defined as progression-free survival longer than 6 months, and TCR features were also tested against progression-free and overall survival. In the same patients, pretreatment tumors underwent whole exome sequencing and RNA sequencing in addition to TCR sequencing. Nine patients achieved durable clinical benefit and approximately 20 did not. Pretreatment blood TCR-seq was available for twenty-nine patients, at least one posttreatment blood collection was obtained for some 25 patients, and tumor TCR-seq was available for some 25 patients. What the authors observed across the whole study: Because of the small sample size (n ≈ 31) and the many exploratory analyses performed, the results are intended to be regarded as hypothesis-generating. Improved progression-free and overall survival was associated with having pretreatment peripheral blood TCR clonality below the median. Among patients with durable benefit, tumor-associated TCR clones showed greater expansion in peripheral blood 3 weeks after treatment started (n of about 21, p = 0.022).

In the case of this clone: The specificity of this receptor is unknown. No per-base quality is available; no much larger clone lies one base away.

The intended sense of this specimen's time point label: pretreatment peripheral blood. A cohort of approximately 30 patients with locally advanced or metastatic urothelial carcinoma, treated at Memorial Sloan Kettering on a trial protocol, was included. Peripheral blood mononuclear cells were collected from each patient pretreatment and during treatment, giving between 1 and 8 total time points per patient. The Qiagen DNeasy Blood extraction kit was used to purify genomic DNA from total PBMCs and tumor samples. PBMCs were collected pretreatment and during treatment, and were isolated and stored as previously described. The CDR1 and CDR2 encoded by the germline V gene are ENHRY and SYGVKD. V is shortened by 5 bases, J by 2 bases, and the region joining them spans 17 bases. Measured from the cysteine to the phenylalanine, the CDR3 is 16 residues long. Only CDR3 DNA is held: 48 bases, read in frame from base 1.

Each PCR received spiked-in synthetic TCR analog templates so that absolute template abundance could be estimated from read counts. Using the immunoSEQ assay, TCRbeta CDR3 regions were amplified from genomic DNA with bias-controlled V and J gene primers. Rearranged TCRbeta segments were sequenced at approximately 20X coverage. The study's own analysis went as follows. Clustering was used to correct sequencing errors, and CDR3s were annotated against IMGT so that V, D and J genes could be assigned. Out-of-frame and stop-codon sequences were excluded, and only productive TCRbeta rearrangements were used in downstream analyses. Clonality was calculated as one minus the Shannon entropy normalized by the log of the number of unique productive sequences. Fisher's exact test with Benjamini-Hochberg correction, at a threshold of adjusted p below 0.01, was used to find clones that differed between time points or between blood and tumor. TCRdb re-hosts the immuneACCESS table, in-frame sequences only. Its copies lack some clones; in the studies checked, an unresolved V gene accounts for under half of them, and the cause for the rest is not known. The DNA gave D and trimming, while V, J and clone size come from that table. In this sample the table shows about 72,000 clones, 75% to 90% of which occur a single time. The ten largest account for just under 15% of the sample.

This TCR was recovered from a man aged 55-75 years with urothelial cancer. The sequenced sample was PBMCs, obtained around atezolizumab (anti-PD-L1) treatment. The V and J genes are TRBV10-3 and TRBJ2-3; TRBD1 might be the D gene, on 6 matching bases. DNA sequence: TGTGCCATCAGTCTTGGGGACAACCCCCCCACAGATACGCAGTATTTT. This sequence encodes CAISLGDNPPTDTQYF.